This TCR beta chain was retrieved from a study of cytomegalovirus exposure and HLA in healthy donors. Findings and limits, study-wide: Several of the most significant clusters appeared linked to common viral pathogens, based on a later analysis. V segments that were indistinguishable, TRBV6-2 and TRBV6-3 among them, were omitted from analysis. Follow-up analysis later connected one missense variant in DCLRE1C with trimming of TCR beta V- and J-genes.

In the PCR, 60 Vbeta and 13 Jbeta primers were used. Only in-frame clones appear in the TCRdb table, and some are missing; sequencing was by immunoSEQ multiplex PCR. Here the sample spans 150,000 to 200,000 clones, about three quarters being singletons. The CDR3 has 14 amino acids. Worth noting for this clone: Its target is unknown.

The source material was PBMCs. The chain uses TRBV21-1 and TRBJ2-1; no DNA check was done on the table's D call, TRBD1. TRBV21-1 corresponds to a pseudogene. The TCR sequence derives from a female donor in good health and CMV-seronegative. In DNA, the CDR3 is TGTGCCAGCAGCACCTGGGACAGGGGGAATGAGCAGTTCTTC. Its translation is CASSTWDRGNEQFF.